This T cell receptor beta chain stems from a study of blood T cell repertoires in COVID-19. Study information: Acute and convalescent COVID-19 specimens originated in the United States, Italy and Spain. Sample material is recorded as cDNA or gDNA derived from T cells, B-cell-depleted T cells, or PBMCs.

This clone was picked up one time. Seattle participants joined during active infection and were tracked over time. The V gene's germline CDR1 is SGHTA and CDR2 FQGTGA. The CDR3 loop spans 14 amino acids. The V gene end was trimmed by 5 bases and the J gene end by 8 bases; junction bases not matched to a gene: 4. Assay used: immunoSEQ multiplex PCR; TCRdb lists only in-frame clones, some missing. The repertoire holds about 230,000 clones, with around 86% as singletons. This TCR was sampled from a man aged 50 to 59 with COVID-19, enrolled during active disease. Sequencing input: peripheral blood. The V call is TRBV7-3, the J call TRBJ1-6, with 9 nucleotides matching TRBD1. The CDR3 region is CASSRTGVDSPLHF. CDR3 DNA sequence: TGTGCCAGCAGCCGGACAGGGGTCGATTCACCCCTCCACTTT.